The count of the clone carrying this T cell receptor beta chain is one. What it recognizes is unknown. PCR employed 60 Vbeta and 13 Jbeta primers. In the authors' methods: An analysis performed later counted around 86 million unique TCR beta chains (approximately 10 million of them shared). Assay used: immunoSEQ multiplex PCR; TCRdb lists only in-frame clones, some missing. The V and J calls and clone size are taken from that table; D and trimming were inferred from the DNA. The repertoire includes about 150,000 clones, 75% of them detected once, and about 6.5% sits in the top ten. The data derive from a study of cytomegalovirus exposure and HLA in healthy donors. CDR1 and CDR2 from the germline V gene are SGHNT and YYREEE (reference sequence). The CDR3 runs 15 residues. Study results and caveats: In a later analysis, specific HLA alleles were associated with around 17,000 TCR beta sequences at a 0.05 false discovery rate.

This sequence originates from a man aged 25-45 years in good health and CMV-seronegative. Sequencing was performed on PBMCs. This chain joins TRBV5-4 and TRBJ2-5; 7 positions agree with TRBD1. The J call is doubtful: the DNA matches TRBJ2-7 better. CDR3 coding DNA: TGTGCCAGCAGCTTGGGACAGGGAATTCGATACGAGCAGTACTTC. This encodes CASSLGQGIRYEQYF.